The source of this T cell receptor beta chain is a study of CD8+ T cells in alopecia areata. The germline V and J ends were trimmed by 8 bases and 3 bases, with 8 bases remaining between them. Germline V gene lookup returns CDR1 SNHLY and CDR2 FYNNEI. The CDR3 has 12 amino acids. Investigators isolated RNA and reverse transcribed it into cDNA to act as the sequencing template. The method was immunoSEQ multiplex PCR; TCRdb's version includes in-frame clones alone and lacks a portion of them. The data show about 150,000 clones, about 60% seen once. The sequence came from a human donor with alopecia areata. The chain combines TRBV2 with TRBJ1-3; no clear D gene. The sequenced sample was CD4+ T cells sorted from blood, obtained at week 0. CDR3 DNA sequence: TGTGCCAGCGGGTCGAATGGAAACACCATATATTTT. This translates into CASGSNGNTIYF.